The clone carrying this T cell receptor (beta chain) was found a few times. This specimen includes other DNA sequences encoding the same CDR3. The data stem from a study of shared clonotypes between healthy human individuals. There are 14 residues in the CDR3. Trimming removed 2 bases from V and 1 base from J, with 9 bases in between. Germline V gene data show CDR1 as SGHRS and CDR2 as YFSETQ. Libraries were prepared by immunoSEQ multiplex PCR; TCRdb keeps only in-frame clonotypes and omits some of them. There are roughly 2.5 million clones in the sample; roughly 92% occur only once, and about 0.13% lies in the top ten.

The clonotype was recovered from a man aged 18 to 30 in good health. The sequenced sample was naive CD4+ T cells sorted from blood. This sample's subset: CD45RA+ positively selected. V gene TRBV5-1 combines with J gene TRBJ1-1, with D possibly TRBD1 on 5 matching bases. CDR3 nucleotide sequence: TGCGCCAGCAGCTTAGGCAGGGCGAACACTGAAGCTTTCTTT. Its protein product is CASSLGRANTEAFF.